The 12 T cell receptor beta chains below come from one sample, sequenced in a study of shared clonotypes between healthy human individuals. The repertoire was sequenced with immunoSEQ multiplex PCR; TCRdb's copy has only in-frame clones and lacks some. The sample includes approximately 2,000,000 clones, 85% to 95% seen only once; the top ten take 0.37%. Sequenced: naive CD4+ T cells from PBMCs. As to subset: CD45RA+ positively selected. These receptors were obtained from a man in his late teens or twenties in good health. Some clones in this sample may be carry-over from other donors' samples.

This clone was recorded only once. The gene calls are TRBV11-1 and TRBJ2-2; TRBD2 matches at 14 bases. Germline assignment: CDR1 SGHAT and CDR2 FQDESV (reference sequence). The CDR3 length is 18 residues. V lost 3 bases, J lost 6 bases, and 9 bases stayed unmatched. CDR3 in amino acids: CASSFDPSTSGRAGELFF. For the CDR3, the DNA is TGTGCCAGCAGCTTCGACCCCTCGACTAGCGGGAGGGCCGGGGAGCTGTTTTTT.

The CDR3 here is CASSEEEGGVGYGYTF. The CDR3 coding sequence is TGTGCCAGCAGTGAGGAGGAAGGGGGAGTCGGCTATGGCTACACCTTC. The rearrangement uses TRBV6-1 and TRBJ1-2, with D possibly matching TRBD1 (6 bases). This CDR3 has 16 amino acids. Trimming shortened V by 3 bases and J by 4 bases, and 18 bases separated the two germline ends. Germline lookup yields CDR1 MNHNS and CDR2 SASEGT.

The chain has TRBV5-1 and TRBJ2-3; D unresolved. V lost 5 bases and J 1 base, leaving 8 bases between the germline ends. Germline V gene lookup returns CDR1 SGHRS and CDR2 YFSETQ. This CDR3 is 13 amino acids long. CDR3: CASRVAGTDTQYF. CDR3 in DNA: TGCGCCAGCAGGGTGGCCGGCACAGATACGCAGTATTTT.

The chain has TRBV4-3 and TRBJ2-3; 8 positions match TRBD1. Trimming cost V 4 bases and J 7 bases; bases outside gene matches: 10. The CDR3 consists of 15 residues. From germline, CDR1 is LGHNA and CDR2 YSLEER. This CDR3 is CASSLGQGLLYTQYF. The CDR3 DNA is TGCGCCAGCAGCCTCGGACAGGGTCTGCTTTATACGCAGTATTTT.

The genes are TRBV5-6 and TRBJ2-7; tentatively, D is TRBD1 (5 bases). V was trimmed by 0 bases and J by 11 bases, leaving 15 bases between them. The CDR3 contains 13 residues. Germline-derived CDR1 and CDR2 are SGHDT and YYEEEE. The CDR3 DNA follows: TGTGCCAGCAGCTTGGGGCAGGGAACTTCGGAGTACTTC. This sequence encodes CASSLGQGTSEYF.

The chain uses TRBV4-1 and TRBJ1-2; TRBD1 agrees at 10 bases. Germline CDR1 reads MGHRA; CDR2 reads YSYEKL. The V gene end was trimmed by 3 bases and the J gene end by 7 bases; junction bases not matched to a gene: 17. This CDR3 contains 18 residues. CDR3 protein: CASSHGFDRGRGFGGYTF. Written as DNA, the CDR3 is TGCGCCAGCAGCCATGGATTCGACAGGGGGCGCGGTTTCGGTGGCTACACCTTC.

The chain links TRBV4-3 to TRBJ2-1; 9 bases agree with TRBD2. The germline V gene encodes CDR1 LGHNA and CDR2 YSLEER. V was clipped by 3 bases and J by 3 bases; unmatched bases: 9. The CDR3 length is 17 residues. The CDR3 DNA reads TGCGCCAGCAGCCATTGGACTAAGCGGGAGGTCTACAATGAGCAGTTCTTC. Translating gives CASSHWTKREVYNEQFF.

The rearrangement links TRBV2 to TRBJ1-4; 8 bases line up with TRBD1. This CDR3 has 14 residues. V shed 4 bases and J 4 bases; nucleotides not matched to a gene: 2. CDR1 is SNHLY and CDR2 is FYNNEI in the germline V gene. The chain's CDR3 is CASSGTGGNEKLFF. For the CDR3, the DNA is TGTGCCAGCAGTGGTACAGGGGGTAATGAAAAACTGTTTTTT.

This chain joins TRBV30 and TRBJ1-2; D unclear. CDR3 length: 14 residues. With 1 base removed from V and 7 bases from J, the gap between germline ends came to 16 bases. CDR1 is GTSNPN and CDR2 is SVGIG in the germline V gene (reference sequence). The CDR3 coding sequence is TGTGCCTGGAGTGCCGATCAACTGCGAGCTGGCTACACCTTC. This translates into CAWSADQLRAGYTF.

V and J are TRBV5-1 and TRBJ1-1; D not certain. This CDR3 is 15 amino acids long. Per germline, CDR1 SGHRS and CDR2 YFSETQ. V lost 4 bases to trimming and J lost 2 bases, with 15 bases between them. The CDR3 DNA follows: TGCGCCAGCAGCCAGAGGTCAGGAGCTAACACTGAAGCTTTCTTT. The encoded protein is CASSQRSGANTEAFF.

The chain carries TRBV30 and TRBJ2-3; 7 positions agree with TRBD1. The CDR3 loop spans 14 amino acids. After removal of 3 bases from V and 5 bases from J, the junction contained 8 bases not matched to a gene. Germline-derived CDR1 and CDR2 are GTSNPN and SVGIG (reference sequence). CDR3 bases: TGTGCCTGGAGAAGGAGAGGGGGCGTAGATACGCAGTATTTT. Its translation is CAWRRRGGVDTQYF.

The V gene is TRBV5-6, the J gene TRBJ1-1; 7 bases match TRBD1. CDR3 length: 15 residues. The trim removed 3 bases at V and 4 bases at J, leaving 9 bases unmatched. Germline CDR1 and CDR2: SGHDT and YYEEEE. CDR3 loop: CASSYYQGGFTEAFF. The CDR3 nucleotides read TGTGCCAGCAGCTATTATCAGGGGGGGTTCACTGAAGCTTTCTTT.